One sample yielded the 5 T cell receptor beta chains listed below, sequenced in a study of molecular identifiers for immune sequencing clone quantification (dated by TCRdb to 2016 to 2019). The protocol used for the library was PCR. Sequencing took place on an Illumina HiSeq 4000. TCRdb reworked the public reads: Q25 trimming with fastp, MiXCR clone assembly, productive beta chains retained. Each CDR3 protein gets just one entry, which takes the most common genes and DNA from the rows behind it. Within this sample are some 100,000 distinct CDR3 sequences, with around 17% of them counted one time only. Together, the top ten hold around 0.88% of the sample. Specimen: naive CD8+ T cells from blood, with Jurkat cell RNA spiked in. This sample's cell subset or site label indicates: FACS-sorted CD8+CD4-CCR7+CD45RA+ naive T cells. The receptors were gathered from a human donor in good health. Some libraries in this study had Jurkat cell RNA spiked in.

The chain employs TRBV3-1 and TRBJ2-7; D gene ambiguous. V shed 5 bases and J shed 0 bases, with 8 bases lying between them. Germline CDR1 reads LGHDT; CDR2 reads YNNKEL (reference sequence). This CDR3 contains 13 residues. The CDR3 DNA is TGTGCCAGCAGCTACCGTCACTCCTACGAGCAGTACTTC. Its translation: CASSYRHSYEQYF.

Of note for this clonotype: This is likely a read error, given that the CDR3 carries no conserved phenylalanine or tryptophan at its end. This chain connects TRBV28 to TRBJ2-7, with a weak D call TRBD1 (6 bases). Trimming took 6 bases from V and 3 from J, leaving 24 bases between them. The germline CDR1 and CDR2 sequences are MDHEN and SYDVKM. This CDR3 is 17 amino acids long. The CDR3 loop is CASSTYLPGQLNYEQYL. DNA of the CDR3: TGTGCCAGCAGCACATACCTACCGGGACAACTAAACTACGAGCAGTACCTC.

There are many counts of this clonotype. This chain connects TRBV14 to TRBJ1-2; TRBD1 matches 10 bases. V lost 3 bases, J lost 6 bases, and 10 bases stayed unmatched. Germline CDR1 reads SGHDN; CDR2 reads FVKESK. This CDR3 region has 16 residues. CDR3 protein: CASSQSFGTGDHGYTF. Here the CDR3 DNA reads TGTGCCAGCAGCCAGTCGTTCGGGACAGGGGATCATGGCTACACCTTC.

This clonotype has ten or more counts. The V and J genes are TRBV7-9 and TRBJ1-1; no definite D call. V was cut by 5 bases and J by 4 bases, with 26 bases left in between. This CDR3 is 18 amino acids long. Germline V gene lookup returns CDR1 SEHNR and CDR2 FQNEAQ (reference sequence). This CDR3 is CASSPDISRASMSTEAFF. CDR3 DNA sequence: TGTGCCAGCAGCCCCGACATCTCTAGAGCCAGCATGAGCACTGAAGCTTTCTTT.

In its sample, this clonotype was seen many times. The chain recombines TRBV7-2 with TRBJ1-6; 7 positions match TRBD1. After removal of 0 bases from V and 4 bases from J, the junction contained 6 bases not matched to a gene. This CDR3 has 17 amino acids. The germline V gene has CDR1 SGHTA and CDR2 FQGNSA. CDR3 residues: CASSLAFGQEYNSPLHF. CDR3 DNA: TGTGCCAGCAGCTTAGCTTTCGGACAGGAGTATAATTCACCCCTCCACTTT.